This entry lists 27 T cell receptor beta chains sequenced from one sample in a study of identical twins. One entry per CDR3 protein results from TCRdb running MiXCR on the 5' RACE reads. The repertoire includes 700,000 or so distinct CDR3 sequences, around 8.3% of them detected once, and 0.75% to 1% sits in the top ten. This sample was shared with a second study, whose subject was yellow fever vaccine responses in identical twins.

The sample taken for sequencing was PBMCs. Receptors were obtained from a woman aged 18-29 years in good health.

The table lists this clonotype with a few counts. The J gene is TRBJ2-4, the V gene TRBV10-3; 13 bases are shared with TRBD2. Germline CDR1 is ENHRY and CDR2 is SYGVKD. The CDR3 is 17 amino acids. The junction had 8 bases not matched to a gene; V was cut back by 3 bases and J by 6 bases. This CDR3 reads CAISEGLAGAGGNIQYF. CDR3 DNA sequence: TGTGCCATCAGTGAAGGACTAGCGGGGGCAGGGGGAAACATTCAGTACTTC.

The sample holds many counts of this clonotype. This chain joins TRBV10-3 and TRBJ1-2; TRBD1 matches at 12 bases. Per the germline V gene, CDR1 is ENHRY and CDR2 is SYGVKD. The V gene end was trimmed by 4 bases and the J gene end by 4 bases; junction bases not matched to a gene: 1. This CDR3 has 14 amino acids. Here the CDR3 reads CAISGGQGAYGYTF. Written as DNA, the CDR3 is TGTGCCATCAGTGGGGGACAGGGGGCCTATGGCTACACCTTC.

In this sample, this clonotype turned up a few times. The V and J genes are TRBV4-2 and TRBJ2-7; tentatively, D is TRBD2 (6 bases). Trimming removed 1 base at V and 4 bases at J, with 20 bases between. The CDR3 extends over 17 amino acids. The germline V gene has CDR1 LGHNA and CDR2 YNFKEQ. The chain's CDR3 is CASSQVGTGAPTYEQYF. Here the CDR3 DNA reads TGTGCCAGCAGCCAAGTCGGGACTGGGGCTCCCACTTACGAGCAGTACTTC.

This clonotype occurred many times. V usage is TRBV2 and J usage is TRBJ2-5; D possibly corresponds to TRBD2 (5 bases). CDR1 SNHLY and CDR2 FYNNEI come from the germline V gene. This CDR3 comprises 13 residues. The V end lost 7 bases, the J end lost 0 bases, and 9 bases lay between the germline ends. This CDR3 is CASIRRYQETQYF. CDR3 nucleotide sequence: TGTGCCAGCATCAGGAGGTACCAAGAGACCCAGTACTTC. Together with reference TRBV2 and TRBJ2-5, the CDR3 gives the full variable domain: EPEVTQTPSHQVTQMGQEVILRCVPISNHLYFYWYRQILGQKVEFLVSFYNNEISEKSEIFDDQFSVERPDGSNFTLKIRSTKLEDSAMYFCASIRRYQETQYFGPGTRLLVL.

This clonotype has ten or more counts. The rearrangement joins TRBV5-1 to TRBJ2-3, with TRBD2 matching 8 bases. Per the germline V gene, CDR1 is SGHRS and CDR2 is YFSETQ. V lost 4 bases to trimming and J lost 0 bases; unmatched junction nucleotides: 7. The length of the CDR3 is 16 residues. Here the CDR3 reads CASSTRTSPSTDTQYF. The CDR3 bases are TGCGCCAGCAGCACTCGGACTAGCCCCAGCACAGATACGCAGTATTTT.

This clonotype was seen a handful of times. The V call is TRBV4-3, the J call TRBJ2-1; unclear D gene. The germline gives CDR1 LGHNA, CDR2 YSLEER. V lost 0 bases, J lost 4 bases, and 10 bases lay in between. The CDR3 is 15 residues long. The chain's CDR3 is CASSQELLSYNEQFF. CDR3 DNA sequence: TGCGCCAGCAGCCAAGAGCTTTTGTCGTACAATGAGCAGTTCTTC.

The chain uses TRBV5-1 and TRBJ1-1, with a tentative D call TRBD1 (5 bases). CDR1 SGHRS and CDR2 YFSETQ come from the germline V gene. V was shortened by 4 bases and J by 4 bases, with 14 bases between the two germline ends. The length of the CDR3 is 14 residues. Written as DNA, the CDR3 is TGCGCCAGCAGCATCCGGGACCGGGGCACTGAAGCTTTCTTT. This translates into CASSIRDRGTEAFF.

The CDR3 nucleotides are TGTGCCAGCAGCCCAATTCCAGAGACCCAGTACTTC. It specifies CASSPIPETQYF. This chain connects TRBV7-2 to TRBJ2-5; D ambiguous. Germline CDR1 reads SGHTA; CDR2 reads FQGNSA. Trimming cost V 5 bases and J 4 bases, with 8 bases left between them. This CDR3 comprises 12 residues.

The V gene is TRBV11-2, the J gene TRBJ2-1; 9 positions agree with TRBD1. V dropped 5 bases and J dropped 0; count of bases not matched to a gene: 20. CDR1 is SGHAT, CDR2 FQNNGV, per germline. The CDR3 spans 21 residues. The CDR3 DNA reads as TGTGCCAGCAGCCCTCAGGGAAGCGACAGGGGGTTGGGAAGCTCCTACAATGAGCAGTTCTTC. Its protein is CASSPQGSDRGLGSSYNEQFF.

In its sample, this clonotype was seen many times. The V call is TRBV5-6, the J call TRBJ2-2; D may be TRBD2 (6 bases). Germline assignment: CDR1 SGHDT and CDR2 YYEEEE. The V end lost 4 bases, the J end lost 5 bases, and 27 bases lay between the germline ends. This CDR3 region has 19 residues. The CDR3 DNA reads TGTGCCAGCAGCGGGGGTACACCCGAGCCGGGAGCGGTTACCGGGGAGCTGTTTTTT. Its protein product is CASSGGTPEPGAVTGELFF.

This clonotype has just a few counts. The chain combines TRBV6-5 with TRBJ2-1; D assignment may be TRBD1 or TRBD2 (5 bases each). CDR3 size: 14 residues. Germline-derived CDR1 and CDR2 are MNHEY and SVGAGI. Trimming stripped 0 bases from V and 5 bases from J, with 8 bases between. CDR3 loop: CASSYSGRNNEQFF. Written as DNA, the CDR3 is TGTGCCAGCAGTTACTCGGGACGGAACAATGAGCAGTTCTTC.

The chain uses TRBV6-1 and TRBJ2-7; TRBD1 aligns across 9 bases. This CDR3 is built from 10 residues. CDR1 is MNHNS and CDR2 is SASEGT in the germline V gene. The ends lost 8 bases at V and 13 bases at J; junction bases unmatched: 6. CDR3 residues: CASREGQGYF. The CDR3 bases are TGTGCCAGCCGAGAGGGACAGGGATACTTC.

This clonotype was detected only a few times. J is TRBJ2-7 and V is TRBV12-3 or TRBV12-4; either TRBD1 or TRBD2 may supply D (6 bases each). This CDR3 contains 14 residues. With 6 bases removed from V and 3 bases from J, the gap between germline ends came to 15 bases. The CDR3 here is CASSPDRRGYEQYF. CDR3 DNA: TGTGCCAGCAGCCCCGACAGGCGGGGCTACGAGCAGTACTTC.

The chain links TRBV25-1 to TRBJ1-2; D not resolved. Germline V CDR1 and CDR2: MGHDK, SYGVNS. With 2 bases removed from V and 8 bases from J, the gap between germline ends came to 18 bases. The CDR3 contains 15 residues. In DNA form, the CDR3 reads TGTGCCAGCAGTGAAGGGTTGTCGGCAGCGTGGGGCTACACCTTC. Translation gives CASSEGLSAAWGYTF.

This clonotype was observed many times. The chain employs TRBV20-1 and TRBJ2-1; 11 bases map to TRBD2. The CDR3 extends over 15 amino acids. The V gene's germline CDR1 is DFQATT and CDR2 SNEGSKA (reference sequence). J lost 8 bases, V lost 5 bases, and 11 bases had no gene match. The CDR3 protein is CSAVPSGRPLDEQFF. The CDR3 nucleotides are TGCAGTGCTGTCCCTAGCGGGAGGCCCCTCGATGAGCAGTTCTTC.

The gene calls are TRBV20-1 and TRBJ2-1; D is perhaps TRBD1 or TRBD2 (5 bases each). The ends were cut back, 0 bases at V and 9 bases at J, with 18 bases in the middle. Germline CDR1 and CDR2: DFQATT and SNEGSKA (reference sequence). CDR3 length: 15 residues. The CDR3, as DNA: TGCAGTGCTAGAGACGGAGCAGGGTGGGACGTTGAGCAGTTCTTC. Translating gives CSARDGAGWDVEQFF.

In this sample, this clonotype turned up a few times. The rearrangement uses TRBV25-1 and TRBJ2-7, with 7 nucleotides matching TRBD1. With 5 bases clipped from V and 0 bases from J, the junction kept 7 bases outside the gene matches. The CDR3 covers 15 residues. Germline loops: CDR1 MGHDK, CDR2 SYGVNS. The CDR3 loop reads CASSPDRVGSYEQYF. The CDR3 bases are TGTGCCAGCAGTCCTGACAGGGTTGGCTCCTACGAGCAGTACTTC.

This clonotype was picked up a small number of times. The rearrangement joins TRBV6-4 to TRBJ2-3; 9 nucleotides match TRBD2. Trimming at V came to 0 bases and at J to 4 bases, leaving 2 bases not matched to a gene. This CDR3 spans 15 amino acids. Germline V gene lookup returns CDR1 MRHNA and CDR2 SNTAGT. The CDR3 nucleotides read TGTGCCAGCAGTGACTCGCGGGGGGGACCAGATACGCAGTATTTT. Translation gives CASSDSRGGPDTQYF.

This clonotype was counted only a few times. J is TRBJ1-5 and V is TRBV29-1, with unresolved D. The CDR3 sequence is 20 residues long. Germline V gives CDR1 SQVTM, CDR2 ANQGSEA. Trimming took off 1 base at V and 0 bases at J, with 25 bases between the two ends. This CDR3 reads CSVEAGGPRTLCYSNQPQHF. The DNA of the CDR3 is TGCAGCGTTGAAGCTGGCGGACCGCGCACCCTTTGCTATAGCAATCAGCCCCAGCATTTT.

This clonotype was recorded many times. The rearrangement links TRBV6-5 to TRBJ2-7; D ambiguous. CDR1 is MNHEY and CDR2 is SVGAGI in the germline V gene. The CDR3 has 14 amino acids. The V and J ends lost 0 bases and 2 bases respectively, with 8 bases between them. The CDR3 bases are TGTGCCAGCAGTTACTCCTCGCGAACCTACGAGCAGTACTTC. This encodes CASSYSSRTYEQYF.

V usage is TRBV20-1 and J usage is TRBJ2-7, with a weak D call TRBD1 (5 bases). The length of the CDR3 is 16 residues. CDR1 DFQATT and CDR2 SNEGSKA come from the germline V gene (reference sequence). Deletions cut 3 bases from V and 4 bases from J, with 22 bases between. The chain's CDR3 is CSARARVGANPYEQYF. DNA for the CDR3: TGCAGTGCTAGGGCCAGGGTTGGAGCGAACCCTTACGAGCAGTACTTC.

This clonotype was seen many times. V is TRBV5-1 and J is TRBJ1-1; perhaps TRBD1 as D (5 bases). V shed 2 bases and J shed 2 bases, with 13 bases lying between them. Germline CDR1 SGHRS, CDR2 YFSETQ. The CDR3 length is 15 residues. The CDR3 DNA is TGCGCCAGCAGCTTCGCCGGGACGGAAAACACTGAAGCTTTCTTT. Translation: CASSFAGTENTEAFF.

CDR3 in amino acids: CATSDSGRAVNWELFF. The CDR3, as DNA: TGTGCCACCAGCGATAGCGGGAGGGCCGTTAACTGGGAGCTGTTTTTT. The V gene is TRBV15, the J gene TRBJ2-2; 11 nucleotides match TRBD2. There are 16 residues in the CDR3. Germline values: CDR1 LNHNV, CDR2 YYDKDF (reference sequence). V trimming: 5 bases; J trimming: 9 bases; junction bases outside the gene matches: 11.

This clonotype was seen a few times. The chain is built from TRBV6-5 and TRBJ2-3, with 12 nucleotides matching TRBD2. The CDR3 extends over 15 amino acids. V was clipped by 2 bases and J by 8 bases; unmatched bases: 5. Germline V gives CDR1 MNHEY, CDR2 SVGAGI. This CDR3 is CASSYLAGGLGTQYF. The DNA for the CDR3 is TGTGCCAGCAGTTACCTAGCGGGAGGGTTGGGTACGCAGTATTTT.

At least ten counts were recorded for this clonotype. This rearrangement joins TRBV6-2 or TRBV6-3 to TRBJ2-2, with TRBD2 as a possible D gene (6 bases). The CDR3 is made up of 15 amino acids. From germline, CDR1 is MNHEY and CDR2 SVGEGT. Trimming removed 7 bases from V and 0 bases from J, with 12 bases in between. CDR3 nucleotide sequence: TGTGCCAGCACTCCCGGCGGGGCGAACACCGGGGAGCTGTTTTTT. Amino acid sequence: CASTPGGANTGELFF.

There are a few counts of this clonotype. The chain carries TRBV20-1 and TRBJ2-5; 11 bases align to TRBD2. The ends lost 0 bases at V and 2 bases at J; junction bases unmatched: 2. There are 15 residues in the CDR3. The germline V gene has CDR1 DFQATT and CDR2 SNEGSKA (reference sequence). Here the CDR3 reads CSARDRLAGQETQYF. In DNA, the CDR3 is TGCAGTGCTAGAGACCGACTAGCGGGGCAAGAGACCCAGTACTTC.

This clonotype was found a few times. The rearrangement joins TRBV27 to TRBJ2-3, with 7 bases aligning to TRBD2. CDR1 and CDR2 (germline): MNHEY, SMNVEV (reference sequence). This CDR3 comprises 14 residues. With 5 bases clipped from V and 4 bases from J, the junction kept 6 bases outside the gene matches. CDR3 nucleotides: TGTGCCAGCAGTGAGCGGACTAGAGCAGATACGCAGTATTTT. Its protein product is CASSERTRADTQYF.